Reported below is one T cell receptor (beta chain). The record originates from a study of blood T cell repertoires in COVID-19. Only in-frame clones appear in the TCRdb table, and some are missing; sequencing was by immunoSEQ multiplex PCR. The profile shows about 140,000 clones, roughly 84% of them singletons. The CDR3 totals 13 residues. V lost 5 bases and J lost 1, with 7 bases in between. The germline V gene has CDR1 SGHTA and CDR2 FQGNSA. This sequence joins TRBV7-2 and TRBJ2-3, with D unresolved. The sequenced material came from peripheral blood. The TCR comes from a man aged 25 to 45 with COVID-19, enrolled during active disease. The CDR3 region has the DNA TGTGCCAGCAGCGCCGGAGGCACAGATACGCAGTATTTT. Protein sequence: CASSAGGTDTQYF.